A selection of T cell receptor beta chains follows, all from one sample in a study of blood T cell repertoires in COVID-19. Profiled with immunoSEQ multiplex PCR; TCRdb holds only in-frame clones, not every one. Here the sample spans around 99,000 clones, just under 90% being singletons. Sequencing was carried out using peripheral blood. All receptors come from a human donor in a cohort sampled during active COVID-19. Each CDR3 is given with its conserved first and last residue. A D gene is named only where the DNA matches it firmly. Some rows mark clone size as missing; the rest say once, few, many or name a class of expanded clone.

d_call,cdr3_length,v_call,j_call,clone_size,cdr3_nt,cdr3_aa
-,14,TRBV6-2/TRBV6-3,TRBJ2-5,-,TGTGCCAGCAGTTACTCCGGGGTTTTGCGGACCCAGTACTTC,CASSYSGVLRTQYF
TRBD2,17,TRBV19,TRBJ2-2,-,TGTGCCAGTAGTATTGGTTTTTTCGGGAGGGCTGACGGGGAGCTGTTTTTT,CASSIGFFGRADGELFF
-,15,TRBV6-5,TRBJ1-5,-,TGTGCCAGCAGGGTTTACAGTGGGGCCAGTCAGCCCCAGCATTTT,CASRVYSGASQPQHF
-,15,TRBV19,TRBJ2-3,-,TGTGCCAGTAGTACCGACAGGATAGGCACAGATACGCAGTATTTT,CASSTDRIGTDTQYF
TRBD1,15,TRBV2,TRBJ1-6,many,TGTGCCAGCAGTGGACCTGGACAGGGGGCTTCACCCCTCCACTTT,CASSGPGQGASPLHF
-,15,TRBV3-1/TRBV3-2,TRBJ2-1,-,TGTGCCAGCAGCCAATTCAAAGCGTTTTACAATGAGCAGTTCTTC,CASSQFKAFYNEQFF
-,16,TRBV10-3,TRBJ1-1,-,TGTGCCATCAGTGACTCAACAGGACCCATGAACACTGAAGCTTTCTTT,CAISDSTGPMNTEAFF
TRBD1,14,TRBV7-9,TRBJ1-4,once,TGTGCCAGCCTTCCTTCAGGGGGCCATGAAAAACTGTTTTTT,CASLPSGGHEKLFF
-,13,TRBV7-9,TRBJ1-2,-,TGTGCCAGCAGCTGGGACATCGACTATGGCTACACCTTC,CASSWDIDYGYTF
TRBD2,17,TRBV7-3,TRBJ2-2,-,TGTGCCAGCTCCTCTTACTTAGCGGGGGGCCGGACCGGGGAGCTGTTTTTT,CASSSYLAGGRTGELFF